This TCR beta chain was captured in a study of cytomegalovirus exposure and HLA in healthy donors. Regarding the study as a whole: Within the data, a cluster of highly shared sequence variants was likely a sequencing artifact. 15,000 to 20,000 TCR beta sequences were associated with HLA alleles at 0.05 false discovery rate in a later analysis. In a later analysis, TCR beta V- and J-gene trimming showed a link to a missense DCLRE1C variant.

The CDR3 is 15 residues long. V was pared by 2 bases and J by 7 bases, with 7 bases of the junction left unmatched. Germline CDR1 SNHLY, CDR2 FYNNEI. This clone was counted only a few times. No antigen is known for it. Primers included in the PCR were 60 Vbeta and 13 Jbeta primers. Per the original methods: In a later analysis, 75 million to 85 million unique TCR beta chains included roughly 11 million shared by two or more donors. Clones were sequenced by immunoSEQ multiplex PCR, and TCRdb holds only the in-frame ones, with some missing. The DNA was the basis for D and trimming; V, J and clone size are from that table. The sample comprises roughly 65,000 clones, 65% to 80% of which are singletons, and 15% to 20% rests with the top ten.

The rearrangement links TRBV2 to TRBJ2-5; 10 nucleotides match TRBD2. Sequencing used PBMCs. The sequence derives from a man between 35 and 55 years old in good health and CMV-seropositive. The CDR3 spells CASSEQRGGQGTQYF. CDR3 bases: TGTGCCAGCAGTGAACAGCGGGGGGGCCAGGGGACCCAGTACTTC.